These 30 T cell receptor beta chains share one sample of origin, sequenced in a study of human T cells and chemical hapten exposure. Time point noted: pre-sensitization, week 0. Treatment reported: therapeutic diphenylcyclopropenone sensitization with weekly scalp DPC. TCRdb redid the calling of the RACE reads with MiXCR, one entry per CDR3 protein. The data show tens of thousands of distinct CDR3 sequences, 7.5% to 8% seen once. The specimen was whole blood, collected in connection with sensitization to the hapten diphenylcyclopropenone (DPC). Source of these receptors: a woman aged 50 to 60 with alopecia areata. Some clones in this sample may be carry-over from other donors' samples.

The table lists this clonotype with many counts. The chain recombines TRBV12-3 or TRBV12-4 with TRBJ1-5; D is perhaps TRBD1 (5 bases). V was clipped by 4 bases and J by 1 base, with 11 bases between them. The CDR3 is 15 amino acids. CDR3 amino acids: CASSSGDVSNQPQHF. CDR3 DNA: TGTGCCAGCAGTTCGGGGGACGTCAGCAATCAGCCCCAGCATTTT.

This clonotype occurred many times. The genes are TRBV5-1 and TRBJ2-1; 8 bases agree with TRBD1. Per the germline V gene, CDR1 is SGHRS and CDR2 is YFSETQ. The CDR3 loop spans 15 amino acids. The V gene end was trimmed by 4 bases and the J gene end by 9 bases; junction bases not matched to a gene: 12. This CDR3 is CASSPIRTGSGEQFF. CDR3 nucleotide sequence: TGCGCCAGCAGCCCAATTAGGACAGGGTCGGGTGAGCAGTTCTTC.

This clonotype was detected many times. This chain uses TRBV4-3 with TRBJ2-3, with 7 bases fitting TRBD1. CDR3 size: 16 residues. With 4 bases clipped from V and 6 bases from J, the junction kept 13 bases outside the gene matches. CDR1 is LGHNA, CDR2 YSLEER, per germline. As DNA, the CDR3 is TGCGCCAGCAGCCTCTATAGGGGGCCCCCTGATGATACGCAGTATTTT. Amino acids: CASSLYRGPPDDTQYF.

This clonotype was found many times. The gene calls are TRBV29-1 and TRBJ2-3, with 9 nucleotides matching TRBD1. The CDR3 runs to 13 residues. J gave up 6 bases and V 5 bases, and 6 bases lay outside the gene matches. Germline-derived CDR1 and CDR2 are SQVTM and ANQGSEA. Here the CDR3 reads CSVRGTGLDTQYF. As DNA, the CDR3 is TGCAGCGTTCGTGGGACAGGGCTGGATACGCAGTATTTT.

The table lists this clonotype with a few counts. The rearrangement uses TRBV5-1 and TRBJ2-2; no clear D gene. Between the trimmed V and J ends, which lost 0 bases and 6 bases, there was a span of 6 bases. The CDR3 is made up of 13 amino acids. In germline, CDR1 is SGHRS, CDR2 YFSETQ. CDR3 sequence reads: CASSLASPGELFF. CDR3 DNA: TGCGCCAGCAGCTTGGCATCCCCCGGGGAGCTGTTTTTT.

This clonotype was counted many times. The chain employs TRBV20-1 and TRBJ1-1; D gene uncertain. V lost 4 bases, J lost 0 bases, and 12 bases lay in between. The germline V gene has CDR1 DFQATT and CDR2 SNEGSKA (reference sequence). This CDR3 contains 14 residues. CDR3 bases: TGCAGTGCTAAGCGTCGGCAGCTGAACACTGAAGCTTTCTTT. It is translated as CSAKRRQLNTEAFF.

Ten or more counts support this clonotype. V gene TRBV7-9 combines with J gene TRBJ2-7; maybe TRBD2 (6 bases). CDR1 and CDR2 (germline): SEHNR, FQNEAQ (reference sequence). The CDR3 totals 14 residues. The V and J ends lost 4 bases and 0 bases respectively, with 10 bases between them. CDR3 in amino acids: CASSSEGNSYEQYF. The DNA for the CDR3 is TGTGCCAGCAGCTCGGAGGGCAACTCCTACGAGCAGTACTTC. Together with reference TRBV7-9 and TRBJ2-7, the CDR3 gives the full variable domain: DTGVSQNPRHKITKRGQNVTFRCDPISEHNRLYWYRQTLGQGPEFLTYFQNEAQLEKSRLLSDRFSAERPKGSFSTLEIQRTEQGDSAMYLCASSSEGNSYEQYFGPGTRLTVT.

This clonotype was observed many times. The V and J genes are TRBV14 and TRBJ1-6; 7 bases are a match to TRBD1. The V gene's germline CDR1 is SGHDN and CDR2 FVKESK. J was trimmed by 7 bases and V by 4 bases; bases with no gene match: 10. The CDR3 runs to 16 residues. CDR3 sequence: CASSPTRQGGNSPLHF. The CDR3 DNA reads TGTGCCAGCAGCCCGACCCGACAGGGTGGAAATTCACCCCTCCACTTT.

This chain connects TRBV28 to TRBJ2-2, with 7 bases fitting TRBD1. The CDR3 has 16 residues. Germline V gives CDR1 MDHEN, CDR2 SYDVKM. V gave up 6 bases and J gave up 5 bases; unmatched junction bases: 12. As DNA, the CDR3 is TGTGCCAGCAGCCGAACCGGGACACAGGGGACCGGGGAGCTGTTTTTT. Its protein is CASSRTGTQGTGELFF.

The CDR3 region has the DNA TGTGCCAGCAGCTTAGATCGGGGAGGAGGGCAGTACTTC. It encodes CASSLDRGGGQYF. The chain has TRBV11-2 and TRBJ2-7; tentative D call: TRBD2 (6 bases). The CDR3 has 13 residues. V was trimmed by 0 bases and J by 9 bases, leaving 12 bases between them. Germline values: CDR1 SGHAT, CDR2 FQNNGV. Full variable domain (outside the CDR3, taken from reference TRBV11-2 and TRBJ2-7): EAGVAQSPRYKIIEKRQSVAFWCNPISGHATLYWYQQILGQGPKLLIQFQNNGVVDDSQLPKDRFSAERLKGVDSTLKIQPAKLEDSAVYLCASSLDRGGGQYFGPGTRLTVT.

This clonotype showed up just a few times. The genes are TRBV28 and TRBJ2-4; 9 bases align to TRBD1. Per germline, CDR1 MDHEN and CDR2 SYDVKM. The junction had 5 bases not matched to a gene; V was cut back by 5 bases and J by 0 bases. There are 16 residues in the CDR3. CDR3 sequence reads: CASSGGTGLAKNIQYF. As DNA, the CDR3 is TGTGCCAGCAGTGGGGGGACAGGGTTAGCCAAAAACATTCAGTACTTC. Filled out from reference TRBV28 and TRBJ2-4, the complete variable domain reads DVKVTQSSRYLVKRTGEKVFLECVQDMDHENMFWYRQDPGLGLRLIYFSYDVKMKEKGDIPEGYSVSREKKERFSLILESASTNQTSMYLCASSGGTGLAKNIQYFGAGTRLSVL.

This clonotype has a count of ten or more. The chain is built from TRBV30 and TRBJ2-3; no reliable D call. Germline values: CDR1 GTSNPN, CDR2 SVGIG (reference sequence). This CDR3 has 15 residues. Trimming cost V 0 bases and J 4 bases, with 14 bases left between them. DNA for the CDR3: TGTGCCTGGAGTGTACCCAGCGTCGGTCCAGATACGCAGTATTTT. It translates to CAWSVPSVGPDTQYF. The variable domain in full, completed from reference TRBV30 and TRBJ2-3, reads SQTIHQWPATLVQPVGSPLSLECTVEGTSNPNLYWYRQAAGRGLQLLFYSVGIGQISSEVPQNLSASRPQDRQFILSSKKLLLSDSGFYLCAWSVPSVGPDTQYFGPGTRLTVL.

In this sample, this clonotype turned up many times. V is TRBV29-1 and J is TRBJ2-5; 9 bases are a match to TRBD1. Germline loops: CDR1 SQVTM, CDR2 ANQGSEA. This CDR3 region has 14 residues. Unmatched junction bases numbered 9, after V lost 5 bases and J lost 5 bases. Here the CDR3 reads CSVPTGGLQETQYF. CDR3 in DNA: TGCAGCGTTCCGACAGGGGGTTTGCAGGAGACCCAGTACTTC.

This clonotype was observed a handful of times. The chain uses TRBV10-2 and TRBJ1-6; D is ambiguous. The CDR3 is 12 amino acids. Germline assignment: CDR1 WSHSY and CDR2 SAAADI. With 0 bases removed from V and 10 bases from J, the gap between germline ends came to 4 bases. The CDR3 nucleotides are TGCGCCAGCAGTGAGTCGAGATCACCCCTCCACTTT. Translating it yields CASSESRSPLHF.

This clonotype showed up many times. The genes are TRBV11-2 and TRBJ2-3; 8 positions agree with TRBD2. The CDR3 covers 12 residues. The germline V gene encodes CDR1 SGHAT and CDR2 FQNNGV. V lost 8 bases and J lost 4; bases outside the gene matches: 2. The CDR3 DNA reads as TGTGCCAGCCTCGGGAGGGCAGATACGCAGTATTTT. It encodes CASLGRADTQYF.

This clonotype was detected only once. The chain is built from TRBV19 and TRBJ2-6; D call uncertain. The ends were cut back, 7 bases at V and 4 bases at J, with 5 bases in the middle. The CDR3 is 12 amino acids. Germline CDR1 and CDR2: LNHDA and SQIVND (reference sequence). The CDR3 protein is CASISGANVLTF. CDR3 sequence (DNA): TGTGCCAGTATTAGCGGGGCCAACGTCCTGACTTTC.

V usage is TRBV4-1 and J usage is TRBJ2-7; D unresolved. The CDR3 has 15 residues. The germline V and J ends were trimmed by 0 bases and 4 bases, with 13 bases remaining between them. The germline gives CDR1 MGHRA, CDR2 YSYEKL. In DNA, the CDR3 is TGCGCCAGCAGCCAAGATGATTCGTCGGATTACGAGCAGTACTTC. Translation gives CASSQDDSSDYEQYF.

The gene calls are TRBV5-4 and TRBJ2-5; no firm D call. With 0 bases removed from V and 3 bases from J, the gap between germline ends came to 6 bases. This CDR3 has 13 amino acids. Germline CDR1 and CDR2: SGHNT and YYREEE (reference sequence). The DNA of the CDR3 is TGTGCCAGCAGCTTGGTAGGGAAAGAGACCCAGTACTTC. Its translation is CASSLVGKETQYF.

This clonotype showed up many times. CDR3 nucleotides: TGTGCCGATGGGACAGTTAAAGACTATGGCTACACCTTC. This codes for CADGTVKDYGYTF. The rearrangement uses TRBV5-4 and TRBJ1-2; 7 nucleotides agree with TRBD1. This CDR3 region has 13 residues. V trimming: 10 bases; J trimming: 3 bases; junction bases outside the gene matches: 9. Germline-derived CDR1 and CDR2 are SGHNT and YYREEE (reference sequence).

In this sample, this clonotype turned up many times. J is TRBJ1-3 and V is TRBV6-1; no firm D call. The germline V gene encodes CDR1 MNHNS and CDR2 SASEGT. Trimming pared 10 bases from V and 0 bases from J, leaving 10 bases between. There are 13 residues in the CDR3. CDR3 bases: TGTGCCACCACGGTCCCCTCTGGAAACACCATATATTTT. This codes for CATTVPSGNTIYF.

The CDR3 DNA is TGTGCCAGCTCACCTGGACTTCAAGAGACCCAGTACTTC. It translates to CASSPGLQETQYF. This rearrangement joins TRBV18 to TRBJ2-5; possibly TRBD2 for D (5 bases). V lost 3 bases to trimming and J lost 2 bases, with 7 bases between them. Germline V lookup: CDR1 KGHSH, CDR2 LQKENI. This CDR3 is built from 13 residues.

This clonotype was observed many times. The J gene is TRBJ2-4, the V gene TRBV11-3, with 7 bases lining up with TRBD1. The junction had 6 bases not matched to a gene; V was cut back by 4 bases and J by 0 bases. Germline V gene lookup returns CDR1 SGHNT and CDR2 YENEEA. This CDR3 has 16 residues. The CDR3 reads CASSSKGGAAKNIQYF. The CDR3 DNA reads as TGTGCCAGCAGCTCCAAAGGGGGCGCAGCCAAAAACATTCAGTACTTC.

This clonotype appeared a few times. This chain uses TRBV18 with TRBJ2-1; the match to TRBD2 covers 14 bases. Looked up from germline, CDR1 is KGHSH and CDR2 is LQKENI. There are 16 residues in the CDR3. Germline trimming cut 0 bases from V and 9 bases from J; bases unmatched to any gene: 4. This CDR3 reads CASSPPGLAGDPEQFF. The CDR3 DNA reads TGTGCCAGCTCACCACCGGGACTAGCGGGAGACCCTGAGCAGTTCTTC.

This clonotype occurred many times. V is TRBV29-1 and J is TRBJ2-3; 10 bases map to TRBD1. The CDR3 is 14 amino acids. Germline values: CDR1 SQVTM, CDR2 ANQGSEA. V trimming: 6 bases; J trimming: 5 bases; junction bases outside the gene matches: 8. The CDR3 spells CSVPRQGAKDTQYF. CDR3 nucleotide sequence: TGCAGCGTCCCACGACAGGGGGCAAAAGATACGCAGTATTTT.

Ten or more counts support this clonotype. V usage is TRBV9 and J usage is TRBJ2-7; 8 bases are a match to TRBD1. Trimming at V came to 4 bases and at J to 2 bases, leaving 11 bases not matched to a gene. The CDR3 totals 16 residues. Germline CDR1 is SGDLS and CDR2 is YYNGEE. CDR3 amino acids: CASSPRPTGATYEQYF. In DNA form, the CDR3 reads TGTGCCAGCAGCCCTCGCCCGACAGGGGCGACCTACGAGCAGTACTTC.

This clonotype was seen repeatedly, ten times or more. This CDR3 is CATAEKWRGTDTQYF. The DNA of the CDR3 is TGTGCCACCGCCGAGAAGTGGCGGGGCACAGATACGCAGTATTTT. The chain has TRBV24-1 and TRBJ2-3; D may be TRBD2 (5 bases). V was clipped by 9 bases and J by 1 base, with 16 bases between them. This CDR3 spans 15 amino acids. Germline-derived CDR1 and CDR2 are KGHDR and SFDVKD.

This clonotype has a count of ten or more. The chain employs TRBV7-2 and TRBJ2-1, with 10 bases fitting TRBD2. From germline, CDR1 is SGHTA and CDR2 FQGNSA. Trimming took 1 base from V and 4 from J; bases not matched to a gene: 4. This CDR3 is 16 amino acids long. In nucleotides, the CDR3 is TGTGCCAGCAGCTTAGTATCAGCGGGAGGGTACAATGAGCAGTTCTTC. It specifies CASSLVSAGGYNEQFF.

This clonotype showed up many times. J is TRBJ1-2 and V is TRBV4-2; 11 bases agree with TRBD1. The CDR3 sequence is 17 residues long. Germline V gives CDR1 LGHNA, CDR2 YNFKEQ. V trimming: 4 bases; J trimming: 2 bases; junction bases outside the gene matches: 9. CDR3 coding DNA: TGTGCCAGCAGCCCTGGACAGGGGGCGTTTAGGAACTATGGCTACACCTTC. It yields the protein CASSPGQGAFRNYGYTF.

This clonotype was picked up many times. The V call is TRBV11-2, the J call TRBJ1-2; D possibly corresponds to TRBD1 (5 bases). Trimming left V 4 bases short and J 5 bases short, with 8 bases between. The CDR3 consists of 12 residues. Germline CDR1 is SGHAT and CDR2 is FQNNGV. CDR3 sequence reads: CASSSSGYGYTF. The CDR3 DNA sequence: TGTGCCAGCAGCTCGTCAGGGTATGGCTACACCTTC.

This clonotype was seen repeatedly, ten times or more. The gene calls are TRBV5-4 and TRBJ1-2; unclear D gene. V was clipped by 2 bases and J by 4 bases, with 12 bases between them. CDR1 is SGHNT and CDR2 is YYREEE in the germline V gene (reference sequence). The CDR3 contains 14 residues. The CDR3 DNA sequence: TGTGCCAGCAGCTTAGGCGGCACGAGCTATGGCTACACCTTC. Its protein product is CASSLGGTSYGYTF. Using reference TRBV5-4 and TRBJ1-2 for the parts outside the CDR3, the full variable domain is ETGVTQSPTHLIKTRGQQVTLRCSSQSGHNTVSWYQQALGQGPQFIFQYYREEENGRGNFPPRFSGLQFPNYSSELNVNALELDDSALYLCASSLGGTSYGYTFGSGTRLTVV.